Listed here are 9 T cell receptor beta chains from one sample, sequenced in a study of T-cell memory formation after mild COVID-19. MiXCR, applied by TCRdb to the 5' RACE reads, yields one record per CDR3 protein. This table holds about 110,000 distinct CDR3 sequences, over 15% found once. Sequences were obtained from PBMCs or a T cell subset sorted from them (not recorded which). The receptors shown here come from a man in his late teens or twenties who had mild COVID-19 (a few samples of this study predate the infection). Cell type and time point are not known.

This clonotype was observed a handful of times. V gene TRBV6-2 or TRBV6-3 combines with J gene TRBJ2-1; D perhaps matches TRBD1 (6 bases). With 6 bases removed from V and 0 bases from J, the gap between germline ends came to 12 bases. The CDR3 is 15 amino acids. The germline gives CDR1 MNHEY, CDR2 SVGEGT. DNA for the CDR3: TGTGCCAGCAGCCTGACAGGTCCCTCCTACAATGAGCAGTTCTTC. Encoded protein: CASSLTGPSYNEQFF.

This rearrangement joins TRBV12-3 or TRBV12-4 to TRBJ1-4; 7 bases align to TRBD1. Trimming removed 5 bases from V and 16 bases from J; junction bases left unmatched: 7. This CDR3 comprises 11 residues. The CDR3 coding sequence is TGTGCCAGCAGTCTGGGGGGACAGCAGTTTTTT. This encodes CASSLGGQQFF.

The chain couples TRBV7-3 to TRBJ2-1; D remains unclear. The CDR3 loop spans 15 amino acids. The V gene lost 4 bases and the J gene lost 0 bases, with 10 bases spanning the gap. In germline, CDR1 is SGHTA, CDR2 FQGTGA. The CDR3 nucleotides are TGTGCCAGCAGCTCATCGTTAGGCTCCTACAATGAGCAGTTCTTC. This sequence encodes CASSSSLGSYNEQFF.

The rearrangement links TRBV6-2 or TRBV6-3 to TRBJ2-7, with D unresolved. CDR1 and CDR2 (germline): MNHEY, SVGEGT. V was shortened by 8 bases and J by 4 bases, with 18 bases between the two germline ends. This CDR3 region has 14 residues. This CDR3 reads CASRNDGRGYEQYV. The CDR3 bases are TGTGCCAGCCGAAACGACGGAAGAGGATACGAGCAGTACGTC.

The chain uses TRBV5-1 and TRBJ2-5; 9 nucleotides agree with TRBD2. Trimming cost V 3 bases and J 1 base; bases outside gene matches: 7. CDR1 is SGHRS, CDR2 YFSETQ, per germline. The length of the CDR3 is 16 residues. The CDR3 nucleotides read TGCGCCAGCAGCTCTTTAGGAGCGGGGGGCCAAGAGACCCAGTACTTC. It is translated as CASSSLGAGGQETQYF.

The V and J genes are TRBV11-2 and TRBJ1-6; D gene ambiguous. The CDR3 has 13 amino acids. Trimming pared 3 bases from V and 8 bases from J, leaving 8 bases between. Per the germline V gene, CDR1 is SGHAT and CDR2 is FQNNGV. The CDR3 loop reads CASSFNRDSPLHF. CDR3 in DNA: TGTGCCAGCAGCTTCAACAGAGATTCACCCCTCCACTTT.

This rearrangement joins TRBV20-1 to TRBJ2-5; 8 nucleotides agree with TRBD2. The germline V gene has CDR1 DFQATT and CDR2 SNEGSKA (reference sequence). CDR3 length: 15 amino acids. The ends lost 1 base at V and 2 bases at J; junction bases unmatched: 6. The CDR3 DNA sequence: TGCAGTGCTAGAGTTCCCGGGACTAGGCAAGAGACCCAGTACTTC. This encodes CSARVPGTRQETQYF.

The chain employs TRBV20-1 and TRBJ1-2, with D perhaps TRBD1 (6 bases). V lost 4 bases, J lost 5 bases, and 11 bases lay in between. CDR3 length: 12 residues. Germline V gene lookup returns CDR1 DFQATT and CDR2 SNEGSKA (reference sequence). CDR3 sequence (DNA): TGCAGTGCTACCGGTCAGGGGTATGGCTACACCTTC. Residues: CSATGQGYGYTF.

This clonotype was picked up a small number of times. V and J are TRBV11-2 and TRBJ2-1, with 8 bases identical to TRBD1. Unmatched junction bases numbered 8, after V lost 3 bases and J lost 7 bases. CDR1 is SGHAT, CDR2 FQNNGV, per germline. This CDR3 has 15 residues. The CDR3 here is CASSLDRVRGNEQFF. CDR3 nucleotide sequence: TGTGCCAGCAGCTTGGACAGGGTGAGAGGAAATGAGCAGTTCTTC.